This TCR beta chain was retrieved from a study of T cells in Graves' hyperthyroidism and ophthalmopathy. Thyroid ultrasound, orbital computed tomography, clinical symptoms, and serum thyroxine and TRAb underpinned diagnoses. The CDR3 length is 13 residues. V lost 6 bases to trimming and J lost 6 bases, with 12 bases between them. Germline values: CDR1 SGHNT, CDR2 YENEEA. The TCR beta CDR3 regions underwent amplification using RNA transcripts as the source. HTBI primers were the set used in a first-round RT-PCR of the TCR CDR3. TCRdb reanalysed the multiplex PCR reads using MiXCR and keeps one entry per CDR3 protein. The sample comprises some 500,000 distinct CDR3 sequences, around 14% of which are singletons, and less than 20% rests with the top ten. This clonotype has a count of ten or more.

The origin of this receptor is a woman aged 18-29 years with Graves' hyperthyroidism. The sample comprised blood. This chain connects TRBV11-3 to TRBJ1-5; D is uncertain. The DNA of the CDR3 is TGTGCCAGCAGTCCCTCGGGAGGTCAGCCCCAGCATTTT. Amino acids: CASSPSGGQPQHF.